This TCR beta chain was recorded in a study of shared clonotypes between healthy human individuals. V was pared by 5 bases and J by 6 bases, with 13 bases of the junction left unmatched. Germline-derived CDR1 and CDR2 are SGHVS and FQNEAQ. The CDR3 has 17 residues. Sequenced by immunoSEQ multiplex PCR; TCRdb stores in-frame clones only, minus some. Among about 710,000 clones listed, 55% to 85% were seen once. This chain uses TRBV7-8 with TRBJ2-3, with 11 bases fitting TRBD2. The receptor was isolated from a woman between 25 and 40 years old in good health. Sequenced sample: memory CD4+ T cells sorted from blood. Subset noted: CD45RA-negative fraction. The chain's CDR3 is CASSLSGRARVKDTQYF. The CDR3 region has the DNA TGTGCCAGCAGCCTTAGCGGGAGGGCCCGGGTGAAGGATACGCAGTATTTT.